This T cell receptor (beta chain) is drawn from a study of shared clonotypes between healthy human individuals (dated by TCRdb to about 2020). As for the study more broadly: The cohort included three men and two women between 18 and 49 years of age. Blood TCR repertoires of several healthy adults were deeply sequenced to estimate repertoire size and the extent of clonotype sharing between individuals. Per donor, leukapheresis produced somewhere between about 0.94 and 9.5 billion PBMCs. Different laboratories and diverse techniques were used to prepare libraries and sequence TCR repertoires, to increase sequencing depth and limit assay-specific biases. For each donor, CD4 naive and CD4 memory were each run on three plates, CD8 naive on two plates, and CD8 memory on one plate. Study-level results and caveats: Estimated clonotype richness was generally larger for naive than for memory subsets. Based on pairwise subsampling, the degree of clonotype sharing among donors was expected to be affected by sequencing depth. Even with the large sequencing depth, rarefaction of the sorted-subset datasets indicated that sequencing was incomplete. The small number of donors limited the genetic and exposure-history diversity represented. When a few donors were compared, the shared fraction of clonotypes was around 5.1% for naive CD4, around 3.6% for naive CD8, 2.3% for memory CD4, and 0.4% for memory CD8. Sampling was restricted to blood, and TCR repertoires in tissue are likely to differ from TCR repertoires in blood. Clonotypes shared by all four sorted-subset donors showed higher generation probabilities than non-shared clonotypes.

TCR CDR3 regions were amplified from genomic DNA by multiplex PCR using the deep immunoSEQ assay. Extracted genomic DNA from each cell subset was distributed evenly across all wells of several immunoSEQ 96-well plates, and each plate was treated as a replicate. For sorted subsets, each replicate PCR was loaded with roughly 0.2 ug genomic DNA, equivalent to approximately 27,000 T cell genomes. Purified libraries were measured with a Qubit 3.0 fluorometer, size-checked on a Bioanalyzer 2100, and measured again with the KAPA Library Quantification kit. Every immunoSEQ 96-well plate was sequenced on a separate single-read 150-cycle Illumina NextSeq 550 flow cell. Concerning the study's data processing: Because the immunoSEQ output included only junctional sequences and no quality scores, the filtering could not be the same as the filtering used for full-length reads. To assign V/J genes and CDR3, sequences were annotated against IMGT germline references using PyIR, a Python wrapper for IgBLAST v1.9. Reads were removed for weak V/J assignments (E-value above 1e-6), missing CDR3, stop codons, out-of-frame junctions, or ambiguous translated residues. V3J clonotypes were defined as sequences sharing an identical inferred V gene, J gene, and CDR3 amino acid sequence. Percentage overlap between repertoires was computed as shared unique clonotypes divided by the size of the smaller repertoire. RTK rarefaction, the Chao1 estimator, and Recon v2.1 estimates of unobserved clonotypes were used to assess repertoire richness. For all TCRbeta clonotypes obtained by the gDNA method from several donors, generation probabilities were computed with OLGA. The table comes from immuneACCESS by way of TCRdb, which keeps in-frame sequences with V and J called. Part of the clones is missing from these tables; in studies checked, under half for an unresolved V gene and the rest for unknown reasons. V, J and clone size are taken as reported in that table, and D and trimming were inferred from the DNA itself. This sample has about 2.4 million clones in its table, and around 94% of those were observed once. Of the sample, around 0.14% is held by the ten largest clones.

Healthy HIV-negative adults with no recently reported acute infections or vaccinations were included as donors. Every donor was a Caucasian adult residing in Nashville, Tennessee, USA. CD4+ T cells were enriched by magnetic negative selection; naive cells were then positively selected on CD45RA, and the negative fraction formed the memory subset. Blood was collected by leukapheresis, and PBMCs were isolated by Ficoll-Histopaque density gradient centrifugation and then cryopreserved in liquid nitrogen vapor phase. Purity and quantity of every magnetically sorted T cell population were checked by analytical flow cytometry. Genomic DNA was isolated from each sorted fraction and quantified by UV absorbance on a Nanodrop 2000c. Note on this clone: This receptor's antigen is unknown. No much larger clonotype is one base removed from it; base qualities were not supplied.

Cut back by 4 bases and 0 bases, the V and J ends lie 10 bases apart. From the cysteine through the phenylalanine, the CDR3 covers 15 amino acids. The read is trimmed to its CDR3 DNA, 45 bases read in frame from base 1. CDR1 and CDR2 (GTSNPN, SVGIG) derive from the germline V gene (reference sequence). Here the chain combines TRBV30 and TRBJ1-6; confidence is insufficient to name the D gene. Sequencing was carried out using naive CD4+ T cells sorted from blood. The cell subset or site tag for this specimen amounts to: CD45RA+ positively selected. This sequence originates from a young man in good health. This receptor carries the CDR3 CAWTAEISYNSPLHF. DNA sequence: TGTGCCTGGACGGCGGAAATCTCCTATAATTCACCCCTCCACTTT. The entire variable domain, with the stretches around the CDR3 drawn from the reference TRBV30 and TRBJ1-6 proteins, is SQTIHQWPATLVQPVGSPLSLECTVEGTSNPNLYWYRQAAGRGLQLLFYSVGIGQISSEVPQNLSASRPQDRQFILSSKKLLLSDSGFYLCAWTAEISYNSPLHFGNGTRLTVT.